These 10 T cell receptor beta chains share one sample of origin, sequenced in a study of blood T cell repertoires in COVID-19 (dated by TCRdb to about 2020). Libraries came from the immunoSEQ multiplex PCR assay. TCRdb holds this immuneACCESS table with in-frame rearrangements only. Some clones are missing; in checked studies, unresolved V genes explain under half, and the rest has no known cause. The sample has 150,000 to 160,000 clones on record, 88% of them singletons. Of the sample, under 2.5% is held by the ten largest clones. The sequencing input was peripheral blood. These receptors were taken from a woman aged 70-85 years with acute or convalescent COVID-19.

The chain combines TRBV6-5 with TRBJ1-2, with D maybe TRBD1 (5 bases). CDR1 is MNHEY, CDR2 SVGAGI, per germline. The CDR3 has 13 residues. Trimming cost V 8 bases and J 0 bases, with 10 bases left between them. CDR3 sequence: CASLDTSNYGYTF. The CDR3 region has the DNA TGTGCCAGCCTGGACACTTCTAACTATGGCTACACCTTC.

The genes are TRBV28 and TRBJ1-1; possible D gene TRBD1, 6 bases. The CDR3 extends over 15 amino acids. V was clipped by 5 bases and J by 4 bases, with 17 bases between them. CDR1 is MDHEN and CDR2 is SYDVKM in the germline V gene. CDR3 amino acids: CASSPIVGGRTEAFF. The CDR3 DNA follows: TGTGCCAGCAGTCCCATCGTGGGGGGGCGCACTGAAGCTTTCTTT.

CDR3 sequence reads: CATRTGSDTEAFF. The CDR3 DNA sequence: TGCGCCACCCGTACAGGGTCGGACACTGAAGCTTTCTTT. The chain employs TRBV10-1 and TRBJ1-1; possibly TRBD1 for D (6 bases). The CDR3 consists of 13 residues. Looked up from germline, CDR1 is WNHNN and CDR2 is SYGVQD (reference sequence). V shed 10 bases and J shed 3 bases, with 15 bases lying between them.

The genes are TRBV5-6 and TRBJ2-4, with TRBD1 matching 7 bases. J was trimmed by 1 base and V by 4 bases; bases with no gene match: 2. CDR3 length: 14 residues. The germline CDR1 and CDR2 sequences are SGHDT and YYEEEE. DNA for the CDR3: TGTGCCAGCAGCCAGACAGGGGCCAAAAACATTCAGTACTTC. It yields the protein CASSQTGAKNIQYF. The entire variable domain, with the rest obtained from reference TRBV5-6 and TRBJ2-4, is as follows: DAGVTQSPTHLIKTRGQQVTLRCSPKSGHDTVSWYQQALGQGPQFIFQYYEEEERQRGNFPDRFSGHQFPNYSSELNVNALLLGDSALYLCASSQTGAKNIQYFGAGTRLSVL.

The chain recombines TRBV7-2 with TRBJ1-1; D ambiguous. The CDR3 loop spans 14 amino acids. Germline assignment: CDR1 SGHTA and CDR2 FQGNSA. The germline V and J ends were trimmed by 4 bases and 4 bases, with 13 bases remaining between them. The CDR3 DNA sequence: TGTGCCAGCAGCTCCCAGGTGACGGCCACTGAAGCTTTCTTT. It yields the protein CASSSQVTATEAFF. The full variable domain, completed using reference TRBV7-2 and TRBJ1-1, is GAGVSQSPSNKVTEKGKDVELRCDPISGHTALYWYRQSLGQGLEFLIYFQGNSAPDKSGLPSDRFSAERTGGSVSTLTIQRTQQEDSAVYLCASSSQVTATEAFFGQGTRLTVV.

This chain joins TRBV23-1 and TRBJ2-7; 8 bases fit TRBD2. TRBV23-1 is flagged as an ORF with uncertain function. V lost 3 bases and J lost 3; bases outside the gene matches: 10. CDR3 length equals 16 residues. The CDR3 is CASSHPDLAGGYEQYF. DNA of the CDR3: TGCGCCAGCAGTCACCCGGATCTAGCGGGTGGCTACGAGCAGTACTTC.

This clone was detected only a few times. The rearrangement uses TRBV6-5 and TRBJ1-5; possible D gene TRBD1, 5 bases. The V end lost 6 bases, the J end lost 7 bases, and 13 bases lay between the germline ends. Germline V lookup: CDR1 MNHEY, CDR2 SVGAGI. There are 13 residues in the CDR3. The CDR3 DNA reads TGTGCCAGCAGACAGACAGAGGTCCAGCCCCAGCATTTT. Translated: CASRQTEVQPQHF.

This sequence joins TRBV5-4 and TRBJ1-3; TRBD1 aligns across 7 bases. Per the germline V gene, CDR1 is SGHNT and CDR2 is YYREEE (reference sequence). CDR3 size: 15 residues. The junction had 8 bases not matched to a gene; V was cut back by 4 bases and J by 4 bases. This CDR3 is CASSGSTGIGNTIYF. CDR3 sequence (DNA): TGTGCCAGCAGCGGATCGACAGGGATCGGAAACACCATATATTTT.

The chain combines TRBV6-5 with TRBJ1-1; 7 nucleotides agree with TRBD1. Germline values: CDR1 MNHEY, CDR2 SVGAGI. The CDR3 totals 14 residues. The ends lost 1 base at V and 2 bases at J; junction bases unmatched: 1. The CDR3 spells CASSYWDRNTEAFF. The CDR3 region has the DNA TGTGCCAGCAGTTACTGGGACAGAAACACTGAAGCTTTCTTT.

The CDR3 sequence is CASSLGYQEQFF. In DNA form, the CDR3 reads TGTGCCAGCAGTTTAGGGTATCAGGAGCAGTTCTTC. This chain joins TRBV12-3 or TRBV12-4 and TRBJ2-1; D is unresolved. CDR3 length: 12 amino acids. V lost 1 base and J lost 10, with 8 bases in between.